These 14 T cell receptor beta chains were sequenced from one sample in a study of T cell responses to AZD1222 COVID-19 vaccine. The data were produced by immunoSEQ multiplex PCR, yet TCRdb's version contains in-frame clones alone and is incomplete. The sample contains about 130,000 clones, around 92% of which appear only once. The sequenced sample was peripheral blood, obtained on day 0 of AZD1222 vaccination. The receptor source for this set is an adult in good health.

V gene TRBV5-1 combines with J gene TRBJ2-3, with D possibly matching TRBD1 (5 bases). The CDR3 consists of 11 residues. V lost 4 bases and J lost 8, with 8 bases in between. CDR1 and CDR2 (germline): SGHRS, YFSETQ. As DNA, the CDR3 is TGCGCCAGCAGCGACAGAGGTACGCAGTATTTT. Translation gives CASSDRGTQYF. The complete variable domain, with remaining parts taken from reference TRBV5-1 and TRBJ2-3, reads KAGVTQTPRYLIKTRGQQVTLSCSPISGHRSVSWYQQTPGQGLQFLFEYFSETQRNKGNFPGRFSGRQFSNSRSEMNVSTLELGDSALYLCASSDRGTQYFGPGTRLTVL.

This chain links TRBV19 with TRBJ1-3, with 7 bases aligning to TRBD1. The germline gives CDR1 LNHDA, CDR2 SQIVND (reference sequence). This CDR3 is built from 17 residues. The J segment lost 0 bases and the V segment lost 2 bases, leaving 7 bases of the junction unmatched. The CDR3 protein is CASSILSDRLSGNTIYF. The CDR3 nucleotides read TGTGCCAGTAGTATACTTTCGGACAGGCTCTCTGGAAACACCATATATTTT.

The rearrangement joins TRBV11-2 to TRBJ1-2; 7 nucleotides match TRBD1. This CDR3 contains 15 residues. Trimming cost V 1 base and J 5 bases; bases outside gene matches: 7. CDR1 is SGHAT, CDR2 FQNNGV, per germline. CDR3 amino acids: CASSLVAGTAYGYTF. The CDR3, as DNA: TGTGCCAGCAGCTTAGTAGCCGGGACAGCATATGGCTACACCTTC.

V usage is TRBV6-5 and J usage is TRBJ1-4; no reliable D call. This CDR3 spans 13 amino acids. Germline CDR1 reads MNHEY; CDR2 reads SVGAGI. Trimming stripped 0 bases from V and 10 bases from J, with 9 bases between. The CDR3 sequence is CASSYSKGGKLFF. The CDR3 nucleotides are TGTGCCAGCAGTTACTCGAAAGGTGGAAAACTGTTTTTT.

The chain carries TRBV18 and TRBJ2-6; D gene ambiguous. Germline V gives CDR1 KGHSH, CDR2 LQKENI. The CDR3 contains 15 residues. The ends were cut back, 3 bases at V and 0 bases at J, with 6 bases in the middle. Here the CDR3 reads CASSPESSGANVLTF. The CDR3 DNA is TGTGCCAGCTCACCCGAGAGCTCTGGGGCCAACGTCCTGACTTTC.

This rearrangement joins TRBV10-3 to TRBJ1-5; D gene ambiguous. The CDR3 length is 13 residues. Between the trimmed V and J ends, which lost 4 bases and 6 bases, there was a span of 10 bases. Per the germline V gene, CDR1 is ENHRY and CDR2 is SYGVKD. The CDR3 region has the DNA TGTGCCATCAGTGGTCAGGTCGGTCAGCCCCAGCATTTT. Its protein is CAISGQVGQPQHF.

The chain uses TRBV6-5 and TRBJ2-3; the D is unclear. V lost 4 bases, J lost 1 base, and 9 bases lay in between. The CDR3 extends over 14 amino acids. From germline, CDR1 is MNHEY and CDR2 SVGAGI. The CDR3 sequence is CASSFQVRTDTQYF. DNA for the CDR3: TGTGCCAGCAGTTTCCAGGTCCGCACAGATACGCAGTATTTT.

This clone was counted once. The chain carries TRBV6-5 and TRBJ1-4, with D maybe TRBD1 (6 bases). This CDR3 has 14 residues. V was pared by 6 bases and J by 11 bases, with 19 bases between. CDR1 and CDR2 (germline): MNHEY, SVGAGI. The CDR3 DNA is TGTGCCAGCAGCGCCCCCGAACAGGGTTGGAAACTGTTTTTT. Amino acid sequence: CASSAPEQGWKLFF.

The chain couples TRBV4-1 to TRBJ1-2, with a tentative D call TRBD1 (6 bases). The CDR3 consists of 14 residues. The V gene's germline CDR1 is MGHRA and CDR2 YSYEKL. The germline V and J ends were trimmed by 0 bases and 8 bases, with 13 bases remaining between them. DNA for the CDR3: TGCGCCAGCAGCCAAGATCGCACAGGGTTGGGCTACACCTTC. This encodes CASSQDRTGLGYTF.

This rearrangement joins TRBV4-2 to TRBJ2-1, with a possible D match to TRBD2 (6 bases). V was pared by 4 bases and J by 10 bases, with 17 bases between. The CDR3 loop spans 14 amino acids. Germline V lookup: CDR1 LGHNA, CDR2 YNFKEQ. This CDR3 is CASSPPGWEVEQFF. The CDR3, as DNA: TGTGCCAGCAGCCCCCCTGGCTGGGAGGTGGAGCAGTTCTTC.

V usage is TRBV20-1 and J usage is TRBJ2-2, with unresolved D. The germline gives CDR1 DFQATT, CDR2 SNEGSKA (reference sequence). The CDR3 loop spans 13 amino acids. Trimming stripped 3 bases from V and 0 bases from J, with 5 bases between. This CDR3 reads CSASGSNTGELFF. As DNA, the CDR3 is TGCAGTGCTAGTGGTTCGAACACCGGGGAGCTGTTTTTT.

The chain uses TRBV15 and TRBJ1-1, with TRBD1 matching over 9 bases. The CDR3 contains 14 residues. The V and J ends lost 2 bases and 4 bases, in that order; junction bases with no gene match: 2. Germline V lookup: CDR1 LNHNV, CDR2 YYDKDF (reference sequence). The CDR3: CATSRPTGGTEAFF. DNA for the CDR3: TGTGCCACCAGCAGACCGACAGGGGGCACTGAAGCTTTCTTT.

The V gene is TRBV11-3, the J gene TRBJ1-2, with TRBD1 matching 7 bases. J was trimmed by 5 bases and V by 1 base; bases with no gene match: 10. The CDR3 runs to 16 residues. CDR1 SGHNT and CDR2 YENEEA come from the germline V gene. The CDR3 loop is CASSLGEGGAQYGYTF. The DNA of the CDR3 is TGTGCCAGCAGCTTAGGAGAAGGGGGCGCGCAGTATGGCTACACCTTC.

As to this clone: Given a much more abundant clone one base away, this may be a read error. The chain has TRBV4-1 and TRBJ2-3; 10 bases fit TRBD2. The germline gives CDR1 MGHRA, CDR2 YSYEKL. The CDR3 is 19 amino acids. CDR3 region: CARSPRGERGGRGTDTQYF. Here the CDR3 DNA reads TGCGCCCGCAGCCCCCGTGGTGAGCGGGGGGGCCGCGGCACAGATACGCAGTATTTT.